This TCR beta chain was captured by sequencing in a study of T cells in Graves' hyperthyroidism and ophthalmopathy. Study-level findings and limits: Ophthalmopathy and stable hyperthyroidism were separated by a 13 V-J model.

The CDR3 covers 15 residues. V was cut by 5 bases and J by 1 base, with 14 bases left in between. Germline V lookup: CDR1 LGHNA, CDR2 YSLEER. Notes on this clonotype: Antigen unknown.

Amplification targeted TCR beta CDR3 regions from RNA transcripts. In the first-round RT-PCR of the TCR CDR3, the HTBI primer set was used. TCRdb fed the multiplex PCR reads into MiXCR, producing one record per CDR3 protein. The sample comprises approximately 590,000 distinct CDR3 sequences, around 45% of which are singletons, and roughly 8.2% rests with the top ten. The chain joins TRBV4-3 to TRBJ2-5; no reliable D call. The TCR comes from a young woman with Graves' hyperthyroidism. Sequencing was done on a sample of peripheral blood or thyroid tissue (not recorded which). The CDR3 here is CASSLVGETQETQYF. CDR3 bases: TGCGCCAGCAGCTTGGTCGGTGAGACCCAAGAGACCCAGTACTTC.